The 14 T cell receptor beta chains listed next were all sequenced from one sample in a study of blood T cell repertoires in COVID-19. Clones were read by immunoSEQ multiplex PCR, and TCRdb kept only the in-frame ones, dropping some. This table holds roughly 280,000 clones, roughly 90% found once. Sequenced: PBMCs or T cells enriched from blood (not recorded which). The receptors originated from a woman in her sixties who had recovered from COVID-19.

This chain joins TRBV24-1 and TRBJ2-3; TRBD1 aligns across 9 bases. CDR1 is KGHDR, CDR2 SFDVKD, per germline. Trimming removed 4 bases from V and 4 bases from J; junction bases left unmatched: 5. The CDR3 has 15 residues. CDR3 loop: CATSESGTGSDTQYF. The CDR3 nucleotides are TGTGCCACCAGTGAGTCCGGGACAGGGTCAGATACGCAGTATTTT.

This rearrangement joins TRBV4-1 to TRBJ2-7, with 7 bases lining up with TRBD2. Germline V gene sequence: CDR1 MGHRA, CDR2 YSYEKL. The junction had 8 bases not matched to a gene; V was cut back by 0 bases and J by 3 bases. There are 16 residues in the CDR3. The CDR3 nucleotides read TGCGCCAGCAGCCAAGATCTTGGGGGAGGGTACTACGAGCAGTACTTC. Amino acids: CASSQDLGGGYYEQYF.

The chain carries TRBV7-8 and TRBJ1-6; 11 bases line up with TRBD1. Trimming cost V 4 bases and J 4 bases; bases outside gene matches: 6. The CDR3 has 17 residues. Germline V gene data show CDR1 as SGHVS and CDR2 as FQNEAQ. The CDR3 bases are TGTGCCAGCAGCTGGACAGGGGGCTATACGTATAATTCACCCCTCCACTTT. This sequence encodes CASSWTGGYTYNSPLHF. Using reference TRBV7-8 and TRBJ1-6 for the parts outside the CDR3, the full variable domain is GAGVSQSPRYKVAKRGQDVALRCDPISGHVSLFWYQQALGQGPEFLTYFQNEAQLDKSGLPSDRFFAERPEGSVSTLKIQRTQQEDSAVYLCASSWTGGYTYNSPLHFGNGTRLTVT.

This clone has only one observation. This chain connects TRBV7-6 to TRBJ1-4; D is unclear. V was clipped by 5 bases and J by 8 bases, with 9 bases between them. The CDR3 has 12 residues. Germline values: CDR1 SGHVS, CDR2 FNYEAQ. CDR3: CASSPGGEKLFF. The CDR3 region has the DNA TGTGCCAGCAGCCCCGGAGGGGAAAAACTGTTTTTT.

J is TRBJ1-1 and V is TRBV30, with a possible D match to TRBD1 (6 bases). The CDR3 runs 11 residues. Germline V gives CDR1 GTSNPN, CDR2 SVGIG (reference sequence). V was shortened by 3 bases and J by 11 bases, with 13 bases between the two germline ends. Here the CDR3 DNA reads TGTGCCTGGAGGGCAGGGGTGAGTGCTTTCTTT. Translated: CAWRAGVSAFF. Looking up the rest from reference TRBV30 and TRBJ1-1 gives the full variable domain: SQTIHQWPATLVQPVGSPLSLECTVEGTSNPNLYWYRQAAGRGLQLLFYSVGIGQISSEVPQNLSASRPQDRQFILSSKKLLLSDSGFYLCAWRAGVSAFFGQGTRLTVV.

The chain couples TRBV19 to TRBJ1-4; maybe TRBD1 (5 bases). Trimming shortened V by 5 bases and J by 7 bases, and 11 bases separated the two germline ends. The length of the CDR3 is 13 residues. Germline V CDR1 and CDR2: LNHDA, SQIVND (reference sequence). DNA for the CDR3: TGTGCCAGTAGTGTTCGGAGGGGTGAAAAACTGTTTTTT. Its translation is CASSVRRGEKLFF.

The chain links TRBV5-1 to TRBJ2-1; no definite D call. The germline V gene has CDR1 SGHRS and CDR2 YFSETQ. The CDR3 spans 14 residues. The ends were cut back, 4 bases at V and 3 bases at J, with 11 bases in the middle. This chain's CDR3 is CASSRYPSYNEQFF. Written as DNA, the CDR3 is TGCGCCAGCAGCCGATACCCCAGCTACAATGAGCAGTTCTTC.

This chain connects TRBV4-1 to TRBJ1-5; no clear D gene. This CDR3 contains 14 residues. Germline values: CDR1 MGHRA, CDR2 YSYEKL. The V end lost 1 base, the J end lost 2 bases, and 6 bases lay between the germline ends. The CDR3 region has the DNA TGCGCCAGCAGCCAAGGAAGCGGCAATCAGCCCCAGCATTTT. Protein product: CASSQGSGNQPQHF.

The CDR3 DNA sequence: TGTGCCAGCAGGGTGACAGGGGCATATGATGAAAAACTGTTTTTT. Amino acid sequence: CASRVTGAYDEKLFF. The chain recombines TRBV2 with TRBJ1-4, with 8 bases lining up with TRBD1. CDR1 is SNHLY, CDR2 FYNNEI, per germline. The V gene end was trimmed by 6 bases and the J gene end by 6 bases; junction bases not matched to a gene: 9. The length of the CDR3 is 15 residues.

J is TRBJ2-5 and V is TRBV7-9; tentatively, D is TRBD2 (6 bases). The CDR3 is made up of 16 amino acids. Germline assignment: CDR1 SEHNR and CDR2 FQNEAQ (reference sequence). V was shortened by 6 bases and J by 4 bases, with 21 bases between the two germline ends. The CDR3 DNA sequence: TGTGCCAGCAGTCTTCCCGGGGGTAGAAGAGGAGAGACCCAGTACTTC. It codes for CASSLPGGRRGETQYF.

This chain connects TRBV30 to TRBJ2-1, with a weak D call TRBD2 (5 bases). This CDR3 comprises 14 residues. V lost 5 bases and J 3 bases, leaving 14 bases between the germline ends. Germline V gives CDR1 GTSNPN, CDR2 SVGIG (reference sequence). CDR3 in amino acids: CAWGAAGLYNEQFF. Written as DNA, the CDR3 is TGTGCCTGGGGAGCTGCCGGACTCTACAATGAGCAGTTCTTC.

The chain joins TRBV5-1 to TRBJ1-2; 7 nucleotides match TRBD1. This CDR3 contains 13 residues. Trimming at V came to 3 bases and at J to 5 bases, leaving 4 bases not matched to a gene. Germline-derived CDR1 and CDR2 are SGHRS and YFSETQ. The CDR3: CASSYDRVYGYTF. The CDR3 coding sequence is TGCGCCAGCAGCTACGACAGGGTGTATGGCTACACCTTC.

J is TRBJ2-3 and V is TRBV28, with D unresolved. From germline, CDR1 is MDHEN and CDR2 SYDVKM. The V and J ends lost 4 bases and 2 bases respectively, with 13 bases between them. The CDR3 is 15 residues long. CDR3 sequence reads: CASSSPLRLTDTQYF. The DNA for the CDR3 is TGTGCCAGCAGTTCCCCCCTCCGACTCACAGATACGCAGTATTTT.

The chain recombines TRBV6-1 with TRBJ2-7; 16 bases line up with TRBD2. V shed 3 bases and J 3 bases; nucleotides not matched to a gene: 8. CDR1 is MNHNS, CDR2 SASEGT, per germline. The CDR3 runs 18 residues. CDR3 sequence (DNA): TGTGCCAGCAGTGATCCGGGACTAGCGGGAGGGCTGAACTACGAGCAGTACTTC. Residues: CASSDPGLAGGLNYEQYF.